This is a list of T cell receptor beta chains from one sample in a study of blood T cells in healthy people across ages. TCRdb independently ran MiXCR on the 5' RACE reads; one entry per CDR3 protein. Among some 900,000 distinct CDR3 sequences listed, about 44% were seen once. Sequenced sample: blood. The receptors were gathered from a man aged 30-40 years in good health. Both conserved end residues are part of each CDR3. The order of the fields is V gene, J gene, CDR3 protein.

>TRBV11-2|TRBJ2-5
CASSRHRQDQETQYF
>TRBV20-1|TRBJ2-2
CSAMRENTGELFF
>TRBV7-8|TRBJ2-7
CASSLRVGIGYEQYF
>TRBV10-2|TRBJ2-1
CASSEASVGEDEQFF
>TRBV20-1|TRBJ2-3
CSARDRASEPLRDTQYF
>TRBV7-9|TRBJ1-1
CASDKRAPEAFF
>TRBV7-2|TRBJ2-5
CASSLEAWEETQYF
>TRBV12-3/TRBV12-4|TRBJ2-7
CASSTGTSGFGEQYF
>TRBV7-2|TRBJ1-1
CAGSLEGGNTEAFF
>TRBV7-2|TRBJ2-1
CASSLTYAVGYNEQFF
>TRBV13|TRBJ1-1
CASSQRYGSTEAFF
>TRBV15|TRBJ2-7
CATSGVRQGDPYEQYF
>TRBV20-1|TRBJ1-2
CSAANTGQGFFTF
>TRBV6-6|TRBJ2-7
CASSYGLAGGYEQYF
>TRBV7-9|TRBJ2-3
CASSLARQGPQDTQYF
>TRBV6-5|TRBJ1-2
CASSAGLPYGYTF
>TRBV5-1|TRBJ1-2
CASSLFAGDNYGYTF
>TRBV12-3/TRBV12-4|TRBJ2-3
CASSPGLGDTQYF
>TRBV6-2/TRBV6-3|TRBJ2-7
CASSRTNAEQYF
>TRBV20-1|TRBJ1-1
CSAYITGLKNTEAFF
>TRBV6-5|TRBJ2-2
CASTPEGQFDTGELFF
>TRBV29-1|TRBJ2-6
CSVEDPGQPSGANVLTF
>TRBV27|TRBJ1-1
CASRLGQKNTEAFF
>TRBV6-2/TRBV6-3|TRBJ1-1
CASLMAGEAFF
>TRBV7-2|TRBJ2-3
CASSWGGGTDTQYF
>TRBV3-1|TRBJ2-5
CASSQATGLRIQETQYF
>TRBV29-1|TRBJ2-7
CSVEVVDRVYEQYF
>TRBV28|TRBJ1-5
CASGGSNQPQHF
>TRBV5-1|TRBJ2-3
CASSSNPTSGGPRRTDTQYF
>TRBV7-8|TRBJ1-4
CAGTVRDRVFTNEKLFF
>TRBV7-2|TRBJ2-1
CASSLGTSGPPYEQFF
>TRBV28|TRBJ1-1
CASSHRTNTEAFF
>TRBV20-1|TRBJ2-5
CSATGGEETQYF
>TRBV7-9|TRBJ1-4
CASSQNSGGEKLFF
>TRBV6-5|.
CASSDRDRPPDEQYF
>TRBV4-3|TRBJ2-3
CASSQDRGMITDTQYF
>TRBV2|TRBJ2-7
CASSGQAGAYEQYF
>TRBV6-1|.
CASSDVATSGGIYEQYF
>TRBV10-3|TRBJ1-2
CAISERQGAASNGYTF
>TRBV7-2|TRBJ2-7
CASSLAGWGFAYEQYF
>TRBV20-1|.
CSARVGGGETQYF
>TRBV10-3|TRBJ2-6
CATRIDPYSGANVLTF
>TRBV29-1|TRBJ2-1
CSVLLWTSGGSLVWNEQFF
>TRBV2|TRBJ2-7
CASSGGVAEQYF
>TRBV20-1|TRBJ2-5
CSAEPTETQYF
>TRBV4-2|TRBJ1-4
CASSQDYGEEKLFF
>TRBV24-1|TRBJ2-7
CATSDPKGASSYEQYF
>TRBV4-1|TRBJ2-3
CASSQEQRDRTQYF
>TRBV13|.
CASSDLNTDEQYF
>TRBV4-1|TRBJ2-7
CASSQDSLASAYEQYF